This T cell receptor beta chain was recovered during a study of cytomegalovirus exposure and HLA in healthy donors. Broader study findings: High sensitivity and specificity were reportedly achieved when the classifier diagnosed cytomegalovirus status. Specificity for CMV antigens was confirmed in vitro for three of the CMV-associated chains. TCR beta V- and J-gene trimming was later associated with a missense DCLRE1C variant. The productive fraction for most TCR beta V segments was about 87% or about 30% in an earlier analysis.

CDR3 length equals 13 residues. Germline lookup yields CDR1 SQVTM and CDR2 ANQGSEA. Trimming cost V 6 bases and J 4 bases, with 12 bases left between them. With regard to this clone: Its target is not known.

The study ran its PCR with 60 Vbeta and 13 Jbeta primers. Here immunoSEQ multiplex PCR was the method, and the copy in TCRdb shows in-frame clones only, minus some. The sample lists 90,000 to 120,000 clones, about 81% seen once, with approximately 2.6% in the top ten. The receptor was derived from a man aged 25 to 45 in good health and CMV-seropositive. The specimen was PBMCs. This chain links TRBV29-1 with TRBJ1-4, with D unresolved. CDR3 bases: TGCAGCGTGACCGGGAGACTTAATGAAAAACTGTTTTTT. Translated: CSVTGRLNEKLFF.